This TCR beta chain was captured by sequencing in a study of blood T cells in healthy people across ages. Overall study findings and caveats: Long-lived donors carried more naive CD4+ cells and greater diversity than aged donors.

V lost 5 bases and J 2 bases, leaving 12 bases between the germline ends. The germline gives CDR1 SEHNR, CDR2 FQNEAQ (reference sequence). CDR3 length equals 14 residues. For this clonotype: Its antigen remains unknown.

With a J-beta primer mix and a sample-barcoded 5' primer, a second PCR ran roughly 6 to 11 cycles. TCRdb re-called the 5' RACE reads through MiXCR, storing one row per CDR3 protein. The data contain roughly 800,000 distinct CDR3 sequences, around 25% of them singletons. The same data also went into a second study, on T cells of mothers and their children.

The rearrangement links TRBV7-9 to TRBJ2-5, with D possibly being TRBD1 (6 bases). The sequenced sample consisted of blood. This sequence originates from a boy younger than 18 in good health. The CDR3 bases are TGTGCCAGCAGCCTGAACAGGGATCAAGAGACCCAGTACTTC. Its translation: CASSLNRDQETQYF.